These 23 T cell receptor beta chains share one sample of origin, sequenced in a study of shared clonotypes between healthy human individuals. TCRdb's copy holds only in-frame clones and misses some; the assay was immunoSEQ multiplex PCR. This table has about 1 million clones, around 74% appearing once. Sequencing used memory CD4+ T cells sorted from blood. Subset indicated: CD45RA-negative fraction. These receptors were taken from a man aged 18 to 30 in good health.

This chain links TRBV6-1 with TRBJ2-3; 11 nucleotides line up with TRBD1. Germline-derived CDR1 and CDR2 are MNHNS and SASEGT. The CDR3 spans 16 residues. After removal of 3 bases from V and 4 bases from J, the junction contained 6 bases not matched to a gene. CDR3 coding DNA: TGTGCCAGCAGTGATAACCCGGGACAGGGGGCAGATACGCAGTATTTT. Protein sequence: CASSDNPGQGADTQYF.

The rearrangement uses TRBV25-1 and TRBJ1-5, with D unresolved. V was trimmed by 2 bases and J by 15 bases, leaving 17 bases between them. The germline gives CDR1 MGHDK, CDR2 SYGVNS. The CDR3 is made up of 13 amino acids. The DNA of the CDR3 is TGTGCCAGCAGTGAACAAAATCCTCCACGGTTGCATTTT. Amino acids: CASSEQNPPRLHF.

This clone appeared a single time. This chain uses TRBV7-8 with TRBJ2-7; D is unclear. V lost 2 bases and J 5 bases, leaving 13 bases between the germline ends. The CDR3 is made up of 14 amino acids. The germline gives CDR1 SGHVS, CDR2 FQNEAQ. CDR3 nucleotide sequence: TGTGCCAGCAGCTTAAAAACCTTTATAGACGAGCAGTACTTC. It is translated as CASSLKTFIDEQYF.

The gene calls are TRBV10-1 and TRBJ2-7; TRBD1 matches 8 bases. The germline V gene encodes CDR1 WNHNN and CDR2 SYGVQD (reference sequence). The length of the CDR3 is 15 residues. After removal of 3 bases from V and 5 bases from J, the junction contained 9 bases not matched to a gene. The CDR3 DNA follows: TGCGCCAGCAGTGATAGTGGACAGGGTTCCCACGAGCAGTACTTC. Protein product: CASSDSGQGSHEQYF.

About this clone: This sample includes further DNA sequences coding for the same CDR3. This chain connects TRBV7-9 to TRBJ2-1, with a weak D call TRBD2 (7 bases). In germline, CDR1 is SEHNR, CDR2 FQNEAQ (reference sequence). The CDR3 runs 15 residues. Between the trimmed V and J ends, which lost 1 base and 1 base, there was a span of 8 bases. The CDR3 is CASSLEGGSYNEQFF. CDR3 in DNA: TGTGCCAGCAGCTTAGAGGGGGGGTCCTACAATGAGCAGTTCTTC.

The chain carries TRBV29-1 and TRBJ1-1; D not resolved. From germline, CDR1 is SQVTM and CDR2 ANQGSEA. V gave up 8 bases and J gave up 2 bases, with 3 bases separating them. The CDR3 sequence is 9 residues long. The CDR3 loop is CSRNTEAFF. CDR3 bases: TGCAGCCGCAACACTGAAGCTTTCTTT.

This clone was recorded at least ten times. The chain employs TRBV19 and TRBJ2-3, with 7 positions matching TRBD1. Trimming at V came to 6 bases and at J to 2 bases, leaving 17 bases not matched to a gene. This CDR3 is built from 18 residues. Germline assignment: CDR1 LNHDA and CDR2 SQIVND (reference sequence). This CDR3 reads CASSAGTAYLGHTDTQYF. CDR3 in DNA: TGTGCCAGTAGCGCCGGGACAGCGTACCTGGGCCACACAGATACGCAGTATTTT.

This clone has just a few counts. The V call is TRBV5-1, the J call TRBJ2-5; D is possibly TRBD1 (6 bases). V gave up 1 base and J gave up 0 bases, with 16 bases separating them. Germline lookup yields CDR1 SGHRS and CDR2 YFSETQ. CDR3 size: 17 residues. The chain's CDR3 is CASSLFLGGQNQETQYF. DNA of the CDR3: TGCGCCAGCAGCTTGTTTTTGGGCGGACAGAACCAAGAGACCCAGTACTTC. The full variable domain, completed using reference TRBV5-1 and TRBJ2-5, is KAGVTQTPRYLIKTRGQQVTLSCSPISGHRSVSWYQQTPGQGLQFLFEYFSETQRNKGNFPGRFSGRQFSNSRSEMNVSTLELGDSALYLCASSLFLGGQNQETQYFGPGTRLLVL.

The J gene is TRBJ1-1, the V gene TRBV7-2; D gene ambiguous. The CDR3 contains 15 residues. Germline CDR1 and CDR2: SGHTA and FQGNSA. The V end lost 5 bases, the J end lost 0 bases, and 13 bases lay between the germline ends. As DNA, the CDR3 is TGTGCCAGCAGCACACATAGGAGGATGAACACTGAAGCTTTCTTT. It encodes CASSTHRRMNTEAFF.

With respect to this clone: Distinct nucleotide sequences in the sample also encode this CDR3. V gene TRBV9 combines with J gene TRBJ2-2, with 7 nucleotides matching TRBD1. This CDR3 has 14 residues. From germline, CDR1 is SGDLS and CDR2 YYNGEE. Trimming took 0 bases from V and 4 from J; bases not matched to a gene: 0. This CDR3 reads CASSVGQGTGELFF. The CDR3 DNA sequence: TGTGCCAGCAGCGTAGGACAGGGCACCGGGGAGCTGTTTTTT.

The CDR3 DNA reads TGTGCCAGCAGACAGGGGGGCTTGCCTGAAGCTTTCTTT. Translating it yields CASRQGGLPEAFF. This chain connects TRBV27 to TRBJ1-1, with 8 bases fitting TRBD1. V was clipped by 6 bases and J by 6 bases; unmatched bases: 6. Germline V lookup: CDR1 MNHEY, CDR2 SMNVEV (reference sequence). The CDR3 is 13 amino acids.

This clone was detected once. The rearrangement joins TRBV9 to TRBJ2-2, with D possibly called TRBD1 or TRBD2 (5 bases each). V lost 0 bases, J lost 1 base, and 10 bases lay in between. CDR1 and CDR2 (germline): SGDLS, YYNGEE. This CDR3 region has 16 residues. The CDR3 DNA reads TGTGCCAGCAGCGTAGGTGGGACGGTGAACACCGGGGAGCTGTTTTTT. Its translation is CASSVGGTVNTGELFF.

The rearrangement joins TRBV7-2 to TRBJ1-6; 8 positions agree with TRBD1. The CDR3 runs to 14 residues. CDR1 is SGHTA, CDR2 FQGNSA, per germline. J lost 8 bases, V lost 6 bases, and 6 bases had no gene match. CDR3 protein: CASRQQGGDSPLHF. The CDR3 DNA sequence: TGTGCCAGCAGACAACAGGGGGGGGATTCACCCCTCCACTTT.

This clone showed up many times. The chain joins TRBV6-5 to TRBJ1-1; D uncertain. V lost 2 bases and J 4 bases, leaving 5 bases between the germline ends. The CDR3 has 12 residues. CDR1 and CDR2 from the germline V gene are MNHEY and SVGAGI. The CDR3 sequence: CASSYRVTEAFF. In nucleotides, the CDR3 is TGTGCCAGCAGTTACAGGGTCACTGAAGCTTTCTTT.

The chain is built from TRBV7-2 and TRBJ2-5; 10 bases map to TRBD2. The junction had 10 bases not matched to a gene; V was cut back by 4 bases and J by 5 bases. There are 16 residues in the CDR3. The germline gives CDR1 SGHTA, CDR2 FQGNSA. CDR3 DNA sequence: TGTGCCAGCAGCTCGACTAGCGGGCGAGGGGGGGAGACCCAGTACTTC. Residues: CASSSTSGRGGETQYF.

The DNA for the CDR3 is TGTGCCAGCAGTGACGAAGATACGCAGTATTTT. The encoded protein is CASSDEDTQYF. The chain recombines TRBV2 with TRBJ2-3; D is uncertain. Trimming left V 3 bases short and J 5 bases short, with 3 bases between. The germline CDR1 and CDR2 sequences are SNHLY and FYNNEI. CDR3 length: 11 amino acids.

The chain joins TRBV2 to TRBJ2-5; 9 bases match TRBD1. CDR1 SNHLY and CDR2 FYNNEI come from the germline V gene. The CDR3 has 14 amino acids. J lost 11 bases, V lost 8 bases, and 15 bases had no gene match. CDR3 amino acids: CASSLSGTGIEQYF. The DNA for the CDR3 is TGTGCCAGCTCTCTATCCGGGACAGGGATAGAGCAGTACTTC. The whole variable domain, remainder taken from reference TRBV2 and TRBJ2-5, is EPEVTQTPSHQVTQMGQEVILRCVPISNHLYFYWYRQILGQKVEFLVSFYNNEISEKSEIFDDQFSVERPDGSNFTLKIRSTKLEDSAMYFCASSLSGTGIEQYFGPGTRLLVL.

Comments on this clone: This sample also contains other DNA sequences that code for the same CDR3. V is TRBV7-8 and J is TRBJ2-5, with D maybe TRBD1 (5 bases). Germline-derived CDR1 and CDR2 are SGHVS and FQNEAQ. Trimming pared 1 base from V and 2 bases from J, leaving 5 bases between. There are 13 residues in the CDR3. The DNA of the CDR3 is TGTGCCAGCAGCTTAGGACAGCAAGAGACCCAGTACTTC. This codes for CASSLGQQETQYF.

In this sample, this clone turned up once. The J gene is TRBJ1-5, the V gene TRBV6-5; TRBD1 is a possible D gene (5 bases). V gave up 4 bases and J gave up 7 bases, with 14 bases separating them. There are 14 residues in the CDR3. Germline loops: CDR1 MNHEY, CDR2 SVGAGI. The CDR3 bases are TGTGCCAGCAGTTTGGTGGGGGGAGTACAGCCCCAGCATTTT. This encodes CASSLVGGVQPQHF.

The sample holds one count of this clone. V usage is TRBV28 and J usage is TRBJ2-1; 8 bases align to TRBD2. There are 15 residues in the CDR3. Trimming took 5 bases from V and 8 from J; bases not matched to a gene: 11. From germline, CDR1 is MDHEN and CDR2 SYDVKM. This CDR3 is CASSPGVAGIYEQFF. CDR3 sequence (DNA): TGTGCCAGCAGTCCCGGGGTAGCGGGGATCTATGAGCAGTTCTTC.

The chain joins TRBV21-1 to TRBJ1-1; TRBD1 is taken as the D call from the table, unchecked against the DNA. TRBV21-1 constitutes a pseudogene. The CDR3 has 16 amino acids. The DNA for the CDR3 is TGTGCCAGCAGCAAAGGAAGGACGGCAGGGGAGACTGAAGCTTTCTTT. This gives the protein CASSKGRTAGETEAFF.

This sequence joins TRBV7-6 and TRBJ1-4; no definite D call. Germline V CDR1 and CDR2: SGHVS, FNYEAQ. There are 14 residues in the CDR3. Trimming left V 4 bases short and J 6 bases short, with 12 bases between. The CDR3 protein is CASSSGPADEKLFF. CDR3 sequence (DNA): TGTGCCAGCAGCTCCGGACCGGCCGATGAAAAACTGTTTTTT.

This clone was detected only once. V gene TRBV7-2 combines with J gene TRBJ1-5; perhaps TRBD1 as D (5 bases). V was shortened by 5 bases and J by 6 bases, with 14 bases between the two germline ends. Germline assignment: CDR1 SGHTA and CDR2 FQGNSA. This CDR3 comprises 14 residues. The DNA for the CDR3 is TGTGCCAGCAGCCCCTATATGGGGGGTCAGCCCCAGCATTTT. Its protein is CASSPYMGGQPQHF. Filled out from reference TRBV7-2 and TRBJ1-5, the complete variable domain reads GAGVSQSPSNKVTEKGKDVELRCDPISGHTALYWYRQSLGQGLEFLIYFQGNSAPDKSGLPSDRFSAERTGGSVSTLTIQRTQQEDSAVYLCASSPYMGGQPQHFGDGTRLSIL.